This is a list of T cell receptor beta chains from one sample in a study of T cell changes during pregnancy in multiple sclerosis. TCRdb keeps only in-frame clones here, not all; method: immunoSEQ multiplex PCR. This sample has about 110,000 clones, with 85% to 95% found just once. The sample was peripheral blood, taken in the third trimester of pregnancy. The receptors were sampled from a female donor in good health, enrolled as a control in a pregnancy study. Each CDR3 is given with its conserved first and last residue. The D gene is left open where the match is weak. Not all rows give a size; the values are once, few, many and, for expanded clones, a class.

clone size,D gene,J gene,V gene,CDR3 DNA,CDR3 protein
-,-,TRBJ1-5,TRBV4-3,TGCGCCAGCAGCCAAGATAATAATCAGCCCCAGCATTTT,CASSQDNNQPQHF
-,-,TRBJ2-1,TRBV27,TGTGCCAGTCGAACGGGGGGCAGTACGGGAAATGAGCAGTTCTTC,CASRTGGSTGNEQFF
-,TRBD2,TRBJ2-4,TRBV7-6,TGTGCCAGCAGCTTAGCTTCTAGCGGGGGGGCCACAAACATTCAGTACTTC,CASSLASSGGATNIQYF
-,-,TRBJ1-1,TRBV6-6,TGTGCCAGCAGCGAACTGGTAGGGGTAGGTACTGAAGCTTTCTTT,CASSELVGVGTEAFF
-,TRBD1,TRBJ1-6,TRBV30,TGTGCCTGGAACAGGGGCCCAGATAATTCACCCCTCCACTTT,CAWNRGPDNSPLHF
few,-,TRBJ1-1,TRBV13,TGTGCCAGCGGGGCGCCAGGGGCGCGGTACACTGAAGCTTTCTTT,CASGAPGARYTEAFF
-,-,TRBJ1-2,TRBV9,TGTGCCAGCAGCGTAGTGGATAGAGGGTGGGGAGACCACTATGGCTACACCTTC,CASSVVDRGWGDHYGYTF
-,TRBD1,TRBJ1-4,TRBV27,TGTGCCAGCAGTCGGATCGGACAGGGGGGAGATGAAAAACTGTTTTTT,CASSRIGQGGDEKLFF
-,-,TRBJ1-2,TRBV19,TGTGCCAGTTGGGAGTTGAACTATGGCTACACCTTC,CASWELNYGYTF
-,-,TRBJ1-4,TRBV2,TGTGCCAGCATTCCAGATCTGGCTAATGAAAAACTGTTTTTT,CASIPDLANEKLFF
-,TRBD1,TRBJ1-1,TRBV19,TGTGCCAGTACCCGGACAGGGCCCATGAACACTGAAGCTTTCTTT,CASTRTGPMNTEAFF
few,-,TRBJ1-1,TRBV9,TGTGCCAGCAGCCCTCCCGGGGGGAACACTGAAGCTTTCTTT,CASSPPGGNTEAFF
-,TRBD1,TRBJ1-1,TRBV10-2,TGCGCCAGCAGTGAGCTTGGACAGGGGAACACTGAAGCTTTCTTT,CASSELGQGNTEAFF
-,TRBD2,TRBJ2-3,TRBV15,TGTGCCACCAGCAGAGGGACTAGCGGGGGTGGGGCAGATACGCAGTATTTT,CATSRGTSGGGADTQYF
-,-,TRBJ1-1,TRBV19,TGTGCCAGTAGCAACACAGGAGCATTTGAAGCTTTCTTT,CASSNTGAFEAFF
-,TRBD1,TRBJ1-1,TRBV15,TGTGCCACCAGCACAATGTTCGACAGGGAGATCCTGAACACTGAAGCTTTCTTT,CATSTMFDREILNTEAFF
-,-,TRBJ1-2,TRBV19,TGTGCCTGTAGTACGGGTCTTGGCTACACCTTC,CACSTGLGYTF
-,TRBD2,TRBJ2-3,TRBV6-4,TGTGCCAGCAGTGACGGGGGGGGGAGCACAGATACGCAGTATTTT,CASSDGGGSTDTQYF
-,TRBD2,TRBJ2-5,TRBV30,TGTGCCTGGAGTGTCCCGGGGGGGCGGGAGACCCAGTACTTC,CAWSVPGGRETQYF
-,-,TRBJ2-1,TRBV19,TGTGCCAGTAGTTCCCCAAATCGAGCGGTTTTGTTAGGGAATGAGCAGTTCTTC,CASSSPNRAVLLGNEQFF
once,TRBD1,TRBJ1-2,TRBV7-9,TGTGCCAGCACCCGGACAGGGGAGGGTGGCTACACCTTC,CASTRTGEGGYTF
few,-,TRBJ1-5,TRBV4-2,TGTGCCAGCAGCCAAGATCGTCAGGGGCTAGGTGTGGAGCATTTT,CASSQDRQGLGVEHF
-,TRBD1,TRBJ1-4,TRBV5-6,TGTGCCAGCAGGGAGACAGGGGCCTATAATGAAAAACTGTTTTTT,CASRETGAYNEKLFF